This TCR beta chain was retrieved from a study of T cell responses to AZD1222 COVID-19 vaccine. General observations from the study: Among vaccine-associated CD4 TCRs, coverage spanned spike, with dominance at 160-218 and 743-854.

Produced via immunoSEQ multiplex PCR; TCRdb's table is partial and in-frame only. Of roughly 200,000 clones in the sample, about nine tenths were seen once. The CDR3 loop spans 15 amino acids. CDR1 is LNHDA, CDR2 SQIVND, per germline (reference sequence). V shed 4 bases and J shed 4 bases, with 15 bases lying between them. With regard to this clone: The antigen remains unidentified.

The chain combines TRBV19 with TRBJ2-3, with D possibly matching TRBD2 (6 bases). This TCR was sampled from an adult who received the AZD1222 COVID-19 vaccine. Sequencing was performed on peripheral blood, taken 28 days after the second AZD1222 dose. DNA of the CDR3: TGTGCCAGTAGTAGCTCCCAGGGAGGCCCAGATACGCAGTATTTT. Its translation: CASSSSQGGPDTQYF. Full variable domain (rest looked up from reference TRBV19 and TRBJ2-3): DGGITQSPKYLFRKEGQNVTLSCEQNLNHDAMYWYRQDPGQGLRLIYYSQIVNDFQKGDIAEGYSVSREKKESFPLTVTSAQKNPTAFYLCASSSSQGGPDTQYFGPGTRLTVL.